A single sample gave rise to the 11 T cell receptor beta chains below, sequenced in a study of OX40 agonist ivuxolimab in advanced cancers. Repertoires were generated with immunoSEQ multiplex PCR, while TCRdb's copy carries only in-frame clones and drops some. In the table there are approximately 87,000 clones, around 90% of which are singletons. This sample comprised CD4+ or CD8+ T cells sorted from blood, obtained in a trial of the OX40 agonist ivuxolimab. These receptors came from an adult with an advanced solid tumor such as melanoma, head and neck, liver or kidney cancer.

The J gene is TRBJ1-2, the V gene TRBV6-5; D call uncertain. The CDR3 consists of 12 residues. In germline, CDR1 is MNHEY, CDR2 SVGAGI. V lost 0 bases and J lost 6, with 5 bases in between. The CDR3 region has the DNA TGTGCCAGCAGTTACTCTCGTAATGGCTACACCTTC. It translates to CASSYSRNGYTF.

The V and J genes are TRBV6-1 and TRBJ2-7; 7 nucleotides align to TRBD2. V lost 5 bases, J lost 8 bases, and 12 bases stayed unmatched. From germline, CDR1 is MNHNS and CDR2 SASEGT. The CDR3 totals 14 residues. CDR3 DNA sequence: TGTGCCAGCAGTTCGGGGGGACGTCTACGACAGCAGTACTTC. Residues: CASSSGGRLRQQYF.

V usage is TRBV28 and J usage is TRBJ2-2; 11 nucleotides align to TRBD2. CDR1 and CDR2 from the germline V gene are MDHEN and SYDVKM. This CDR3 spans 16 amino acids. V dropped 7 bases and J dropped 0; count of bases not matched to a gene: 4. As DNA, the CDR3 is TGTGCCAGCACCGTAGCGGGAGGGCCGAACACCGGGGAGCTGTTTTTT. It codes for CASTVAGGPNTGELFF.

The gene calls are TRBV11-3 and TRBJ1-2; 11 bases match TRBD1. This CDR3 is 14 amino acids long. V lost 5 bases to trimming and J lost 7 bases; unmatched junction nucleotides: 6. Germline V lookup: CDR1 SGHNT, CDR2 YENEEA. CDR3 amino acids: CASSIGQGAFGYTF. The CDR3 DNA reads TGTGCCAGCAGCATCGGACAGGGGGCGTTTGGCTACACCTTC.

This clone turned up a few times. The chain has TRBV7-8 and TRBJ1-1; weak D call: TRBD1 (5 bases). Trimming pared 1 base from V and 5 bases from J, leaving 11 bases between. Germline V CDR1 and CDR2: SGHVS, FQNEAQ. The CDR3 sequence is 14 residues long. The CDR3 DNA follows: TGTGCCAGCAGCTTAGTCGGGGGAGGTACTGAAGCTTTCTTT. As protein: CASSLVGGGTEAFF.

The chain employs TRBV27 and TRBJ1-5, with TRBD1 as a possible D gene (5 bases). The CDR3 extends over 15 amino acids. Per the germline V gene, CDR1 is MNHEY and CDR2 is SMNVEV (reference sequence). Trimming shortened V by 6 bases and J by 0 bases, and 12 bases separated the two germline ends. Here the CDR3 reads CASSNSGNSNQPQHF. The CDR3 DNA follows: TGTGCCAGCAGCAACTCAGGGAATAGCAATCAGCCCCAGCATTTT.

This chain links TRBV11-3 with TRBJ2-2; a weak D match, TRBD2 (6 bases). The CDR3 extends over 14 amino acids. CDR1 is SGHNT and CDR2 is YENEEA in the germline V gene. Trimming stripped 3 bases from V and 5 bases from J, with 10 bases between. CDR3 amino acids: CASSFSGGTGELFF. In DNA, the CDR3 is TGTGCCAGCAGCTTTAGCGGCGGGACCGGGGAGCTGTTTTTT.

The chain couples TRBV2 to TRBJ2-7; D call uncertain. With 0 bases removed from V and 0 bases from J, the gap between germline ends came to 15 bases. CDR3 length: 17 residues. Germline values: CDR1 SNHLY, CDR2 FYNNEI. The CDR3 DNA reads as TGTGCCAGCAGTGAAGCGGGCATCCAGTCCCCCTCCTACGAGCAGTACTTC. Its translation is CASSEAGIQSPSYEQYF.

This rearrangement joins TRBV6-5 to TRBJ2-4; no clear D gene. This CDR3 spans 16 amino acids. Germline V gene sequence: CDR1 MNHEY, CDR2 SVGAGI. V shed 0 bases and J shed 0 bases, with 9 bases lying between them. CDR3 in amino acids: CASSYSIGIAKNIQYF. The CDR3 DNA reads as TGTGCCAGCAGTTACTCGATTGGGATAGCCAAAAACATTCAGTACTTC.

The chain carries TRBV9 and TRBJ2-6; the D is unclear. Germline V gene sequence: CDR1 SGDLS, CDR2 YYNGEE. V dropped 0 bases and J dropped 4 bases, with 8 bases sitting between them. CDR3 size: 15 residues. The CDR3 DNA reads TGTGCCAGCAGCGTAGCTGATGGGGGGGCCAACGTCCTGACTTTC. This codes for CASSVADGGANVLTF.

In this sample, this clone turned up once. The gene calls are TRBV18 and TRBJ2-7; unclear D gene. The CDR3 contains 11 residues. Trimming shortened V by 5 bases and J by 4 bases, and 6 bases separated the two germline ends. The germline V gene has CDR1 KGHSH and CDR2 LQKENI. CDR3: CASSSQYEQYF. The CDR3 DNA sequence: TGTGCCAGCTCATCCCAATACGAGCAGTACTTC.